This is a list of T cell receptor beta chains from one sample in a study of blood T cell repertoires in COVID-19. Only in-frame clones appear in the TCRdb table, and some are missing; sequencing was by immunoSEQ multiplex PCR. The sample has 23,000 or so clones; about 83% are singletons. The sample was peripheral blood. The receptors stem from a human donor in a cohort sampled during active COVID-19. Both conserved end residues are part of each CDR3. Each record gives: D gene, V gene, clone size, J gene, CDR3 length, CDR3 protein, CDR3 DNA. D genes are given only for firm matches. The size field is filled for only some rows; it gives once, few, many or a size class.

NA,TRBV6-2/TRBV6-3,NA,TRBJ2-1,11,CASSQGNEQFF,TGTGCCAGCAGCCAGGGGAATGAGCAGTTCTTC
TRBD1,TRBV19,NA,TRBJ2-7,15,CASRGSNRGNYEQYF,TGTGCCAGTAGAGGATCCAACAGGGGGAACTACGAGCAGTACTTC
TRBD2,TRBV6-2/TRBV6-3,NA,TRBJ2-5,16,CASSDLGLAMQETQYF,TGTGCCAGCAGTGACCTCGGACTAGCGATGCAAGAGACCCAGTACTTC
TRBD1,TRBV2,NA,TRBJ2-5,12,CARTGAGETQYF,TGTGCCAGGACAGGGGCAGGGGAGACCCAGTACTTC
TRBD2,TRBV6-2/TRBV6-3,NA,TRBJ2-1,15,CASSRAGGRGNEQFF,TGTGCCAGCAGTAGGGCGGGGGGCCGGGGCAATGAGCAGTTCTTC
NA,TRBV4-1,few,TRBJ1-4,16,CASSQSPRTTNEKLFF,TGCGCCAGCAGCCAAAGCCCCAGGACAACTAATGAAAAACTGTTTTTT
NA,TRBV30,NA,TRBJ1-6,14,CAWSKGTQNSPLHF,TGTGCCTGGAGTAAAGGGACACAGAATTCACCCCTCCACTTT
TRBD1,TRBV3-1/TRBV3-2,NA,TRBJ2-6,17,CASKLGTGVSGANVLTF,TGTGCCAGCAAACTCGGGACAGGCGTCTCTGGGGCCAACGTCCTGACTTTC
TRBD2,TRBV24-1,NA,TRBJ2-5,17,CATSDLAGLAGSETQYF,TGTGCCACCAGTGATTTGGCGGGACTAGCGGGGTCAGAGACCCAGTACTTC
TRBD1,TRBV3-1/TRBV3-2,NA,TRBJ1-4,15,CASSFPGQVDEKLFF,TGTGCCAGCAGCTTCCCGGGACAGGTGGACGAAAAACTGTTTTTT
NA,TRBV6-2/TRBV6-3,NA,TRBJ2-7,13,CASSAQGLGEQYF,TGTGCCAGCAGTGCACAGGGTCTAGGAGAGCAGTACTTC
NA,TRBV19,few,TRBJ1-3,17,CASSSGSVYRSGNTIYF,TGTGCCAGTAGTAGCGGATCGGTTTATCGGTCTGGAAACACCATATATTTT
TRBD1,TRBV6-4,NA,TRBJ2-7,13,CASSRDRGYEQYF,TGTGCCAGCAGCCGGGACAGGGGCTACGAGCAGTACTTC
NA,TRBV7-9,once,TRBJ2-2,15,CASSLMGRFTGELFF,TGTGCCAGCAGCTTAATGGGCAGGTTTACCGGGGAGCTGTTTTTT
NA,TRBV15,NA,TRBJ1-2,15,CATSRVESGFYGYTF,TGTGCCACCAGCAGAGTAGAATCAGGCTTCTATGGCTACACCTTC
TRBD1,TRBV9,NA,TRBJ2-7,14,CASSPRQGNYEQYF,TGTGCCAGCAGCCCCAGACAGGGGAATTACGAGCAGTACTTC
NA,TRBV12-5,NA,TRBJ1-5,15,CASGPGQPSNQPQHF,TGTGCTAGTGGCCCAGGACAGCCTAGCAATCAGCCCCAGCATTTT
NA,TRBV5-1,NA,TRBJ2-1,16,CASSSPFGGTHNEQFF,TGCGCCAGCAGCTCTCCCTTTGGGGGGACCCACAATGAGCAGTTCTTC
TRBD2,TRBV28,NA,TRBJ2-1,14,CASSTAGGINEQFF,TGTGCCAGCAGTACGGCGGGGGGGATCAATGAGCAGTTCTTC
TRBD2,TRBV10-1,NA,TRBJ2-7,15,CASSHSGRRPYEQYF,TGCGCCAGCAGTCATAGCGGGAGACGACCCTACGAGCAGTACTTC
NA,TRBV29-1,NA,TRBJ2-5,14,CSVHTLGGQETQYF,TGCAGCGTTCACACCCTTGGCGGACAAGAGACCCAGTACTTC
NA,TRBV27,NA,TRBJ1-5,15,CASSPWEGMDQPQHF,TGTGCCAGCAGTCCCTGGGAGGGGATGGATCAGCCCCAGCATTTT
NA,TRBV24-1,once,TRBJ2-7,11,CATSDFREQYF,TGTGCCACCAGTGATTTCCGCGAGCAGTACTTC
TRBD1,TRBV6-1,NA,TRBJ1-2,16,CASSDVGGQGAYGYTF,TGTGCCAGCAGTGATGTAGGGGGACAGGGGGCATATGGCTACACCTTC